The 6 T cell receptor beta chains listed next were all sequenced from one sample in a study of blood T cell repertoires in COVID-19. The method was immunoSEQ multiplex PCR; TCRdb's version includes in-frame clones alone and lacks a portion of them. This sample has a few hundred thousand clones; roughly nine tenths occur once, and the top ten carry 0.9% to 1.2%. Sequencing was carried out using PBMCs or T cells enriched from blood (not recorded which). These receptors were taken from a man under 40 who had recovered from COVID-19.

This clone was observed a single time. The chain combines TRBV7-2 with TRBJ2-7; D is uncertain. The germline V and J ends were trimmed by 5 bases and 4 bases, with 6 bases remaining between them. This CDR3 contains 11 residues. CDR1 and CDR2 (germline): SGHTA, FQGNSA. CDR3 region: CASSPQYEQYF. The CDR3 DNA follows: TGTGCCAGCAGCCCACAATACGAGCAGTACTTC.

The chain couples TRBV30 to TRBJ1-5; 8 bases fit TRBD1. Trimming at V came to 3 bases and at J to 4 bases, leaving 2 bases not matched to a gene. The CDR3 is made up of 13 amino acids. CDR1 GTSNPN and CDR2 SVGIG come from the germline V gene (reference sequence). CDR3 in DNA: TGTGCCTGGAGGGGACAGGATAATCAGCCCCAGCATTTT. It is translated as CAWRGQDNQPQHF.

The chain couples TRBV6-5 to TRBJ1-6; D ambiguous. Trimming pared 6 bases from V and 7 bases from J, leaving 7 bases between. The CDR3 contains 12 residues. From germline, CDR1 is MNHEY and CDR2 SVGAGI. This chain's CDR3 is CASSTTNSPLHF. The CDR3 DNA sequence: TGTGCCAGCAGCACAACCAATTCACCCCTCCACTTT.

This clone showed up many times. The chain employs TRBV18 and TRBJ1-6; unclear D gene. V was cut by 2 bases and J by 11 bases, with 10 bases left in between. The CDR3 consists of 13 residues. CDR1 and CDR2 (germline): KGHSH, LQKENI. CDR3 region: CASSPEGTAPLHF. The CDR3 bases are TGTGCCAGCTCACCAGAGGGTACGGCACCCCTCCACTTT.

The chain uses TRBV2 and TRBJ1-3; D remains ambiguous. Germline CDR1 and CDR2: SNHLY and FYNNEI. Trimming pared 6 bases from V and 3 bases from J, leaving 3 bases between. The CDR3 sequence is 11 residues long. The CDR3 is CASRLGNTIYF. The CDR3 nucleotides read TGTGCCAGCAGACTTGGAAACACCATATATTTT.

The chain carries TRBV5-1 and TRBJ2-2; 14 bases are shared with TRBD2. The V and J ends lost 4 bases and 7 bases, in that order; junction bases with no gene match: 3. There are 15 residues in the CDR3. Germline values: CDR1 SGHRS, CDR2 YFSETQ. This chain's CDR3 is CASSPGTSGSGELFF. CDR3 DNA sequence: TGCGCCAGCAGCCCAGGGACTAGCGGGAGCGGGGAGCTGTTTTTT.